Below, 31 T cell receptor beta chains from the same sample are listed, as sequenced in a study of neoadjuvant nivolumab and ipilimumab in lung cancer (dated by TCRdb to between 2020 and 2021). Receptor amplification or capture employed the immunoSEQ multiplex PCR assay. The table was pulled from immuneACCESS by TCRdb, which kept in-frame rearrangements only. Such tables lose some clones; where checked, under half of the loss comes from unresolved V genes, and the rest has no known cause. This sample holds about 38,000 clones; approximately 92% were observed only once. The ten largest clones take up 3.3% of the sample. According to the study, the label for this sample's time point signals: pretherapy, before neoadjuvant immune checkpoint inhibitors. The sample was peripheral blood, taken before neoadjuvant nivolumab, alone or with ipilimumab. The receptors were sampled from an adult with non-small cell lung cancer.

The gene calls are TRBV11-1 and TRBJ2-5, with a possible D match to TRBD1 (6 bases). The CDR3 loop spans 15 amino acids. V shed 2 bases and J shed 2 bases, with 12 bases lying between them. CDR1 is SGHAT and CDR2 is FQDESV in the germline V gene (reference sequence). CDR3 sequence reads: CASSLQGLRQETQYF. CDR3 in DNA: TGTGCCAGCAGCTTACAGGGGTTGCGGCAAGAGACCCAGTACTTC.

The chain couples TRBV7-2 to TRBJ2-2; D perhaps matches TRBD2 (6 bases). CDR3 length: 15 residues. The V and J ends lost 5 bases and 1 base respectively, with 11 bases between them. Germline loops: CDR1 SGHTA, CDR2 FQGNSA. The CDR3 loop is CASSMSGRNTGELFF. As DNA, the CDR3 is TGTGCCAGCAGCATGAGCGGGCGGAACACCGGGGAGCTGTTTTTT.

The V call is TRBV15, the J call TRBJ2-3, with no clear D. Germline CDR1 LNHNV, CDR2 YYDKDF (reference sequence). The CDR3 is 16 amino acids. Trimming left V 0 bases short and J 0 bases short, with 10 bases between. CDR3: CATSRDPSLSTDTQYF. DNA of the CDR3: TGTGCCACCAGCAGAGACCCGAGCCTTAGCACAGATACGCAGTATTTT.

The rearrangement links TRBV4-1 to TRBJ2-3, with TRBD2 matching 7 bases. This CDR3 spans 18 amino acids. Unmatched junction bases numbered 13, after V lost 4 bases and J lost 0 bases. Per germline, CDR1 MGHRA and CDR2 YSYEKL. CDR3 in DNA: TGCGCCAGCAGCCCGGGTGCCCAAGCGGGATCTAGCACAGATACGCAGTATTTT. Amino acids: CASSPGAQAGSSTDTQYF.

The rearrangement uses TRBV4-3 and TRBJ2-7; the D gene is possibly TRBD2 (6 bases). The CDR3 is made up of 16 amino acids. Per the germline V gene, CDR1 is LGHNA and CDR2 is YSLEER. Deletions cut 1 base from V and 0 bases from J, with 13 bases between. The CDR3 DNA reads TGCGCCAGCAGCCAAGTGATCGGGAGAAGCTCCTACGAGCAGTACTTC. Its protein is CASSQVIGRSSYEQYF.

The chain carries TRBV4-3 and TRBJ2-2; D ambiguous. This CDR3 is built from 14 residues. Germline loops: CDR1 LGHNA, CDR2 YSLEER. The V and J ends lost 1 base and 6 bases respectively, with 9 bases between them. CDR3 amino acids: CASSQGVGAGELFF. CDR3 in DNA: TGCGCCAGCAGCCAAGGGGTAGGAGCCGGGGAGCTGTTTTTT.

This chain links TRBV4-3 with TRBJ2-7; 13 positions agree with TRBD2. V lost 5 bases to trimming and J lost 0 bases; unmatched junction nucleotides: 4. Germline CDR1 LGHNA, CDR2 YSLEER. This CDR3 is built from 16 residues. DNA of the CDR3: TGCGCCAGCAGCATTCGGACTAGCGGGAGCTCCTACGAGCAGTACTTC. This encodes CASSIRTSGSSYEQYF.

This clone was observed once. J is TRBJ2-2 and V is TRBV9; perhaps D is TRBD1 or TRBD2 (5 bases each). With 6 bases removed from V and 2 bases from J, the gap between germline ends came to 20 bases. Germline CDR1 and CDR2: SGDLS and YYNGEE. There are 17 residues in the CDR3. The CDR3 region has the DNA TGTGCCAGCACCCGCCGGGGCGGTGGGCGAAACACCGGGGAGCTGTTTTTT. It encodes CASTRRGGGRNTGELFF.

J is TRBJ2-7 and V is TRBV9; a possible D gene is TRBD2 (6 bases). The CDR3 consists of 15 residues. Trimming removed 0 bases at V and 2 bases at J, with 12 bases between. The germline gives CDR1 SGDLS, CDR2 YYNGEE. CDR3 bases: TGTGCCAGCAGCGTAGGGACGGGAGTTACCTACGAGCAGTACTTC. Protein product: CASSVGTGVTYEQYF.

This rearrangement joins TRBV5-8 to TRBJ2-7; TRBD1 matches 7 bases. This CDR3 has 15 residues. CDR1 is SGHTS, CDR2 YDEGEE, per germline. J was trimmed by 5 bases and V by 3 bases; bases with no gene match: 11. CDR3 nucleotides: TGTGCCAGCAGCTGGCAGGGGGATGTATGGGACGAGCAGTACTTC. Amino acid sequence: CASSWQGDVWDEQYF. Full variable domain (outside the CDR3, taken from reference TRBV5-8 and TRBJ2-7): EAGVTQSPTHLIKTRGQQATLRCSPISGHTSVYWYQQALGLGLQFLLWYDEGEERNRGNFPPRFSGRQFPNYSSELNVNALELEDSALYLCASSWQGDVWDEQYFGPGTRLTVT.

The rearrangement links TRBV18 to TRBJ1-2; no firm D call. V gave up 0 bases and J gave up 8 bases, with 13 bases separating them. The germline gives CDR1 KGHSH, CDR2 LQKENI. This CDR3 is built from 14 residues. The DNA of the CDR3 is TGTGCCAGCTCACCACCGGGCAGCTACGAGGGCTACACCTTC. This encodes CASSPPGSYEGYTF.

The chain carries TRBV7-9 and TRBJ2-7, with TRBD2 as a possible D gene (5 bases). Germline CDR1 is SEHNR and CDR2 is FQNEAQ (reference sequence). Trimming removed 0 bases at V and 12 bases at J, with 12 bases between. The CDR3 is made up of 12 amino acids. CDR3 region: CASSLATGGTYF. CDR3 in DNA: TGTGCCAGCAGCTTAGCGACCGGAGGCACGTACTTC.

This chain joins TRBV16 and TRBJ2-7; tentatively, D is TRBD1 (6 bases). CDR3 length equals 14 residues. Germline CDR1 is KGHSY and CDR2 is FQNENV. The V end was cut by 0 bases, the J end by 3 bases, with 9 bases between. CDR3 sequence: CASSQSADSYEQYF. CDR3 sequence (DNA): TGTGCCAGCAGCCAATCAGCGGACAGCTACGAGCAGTACTTC.

The V call is TRBV11-3, the J call TRBJ2-2; D might be TRBD1 (6 bases). This CDR3 is built from 14 residues. The V gene's germline CDR1 is SGHNT and CDR2 YENEEA. V lost 0 bases, J lost 4 bases, and 6 bases lay in between. The CDR3 spells CASSLEGGTGELFF. Written as DNA, the CDR3 is TGTGCCAGCAGCTTAGAAGGGGGCACCGGGGAGCTGTTTTTT.

DNA of the CDR3: TGTGCCAGCAGCCCTCTGGGCCAAAGAGTCCATGAGCAGTTCTTC. It yields the protein CASSPLGQRVHEQFF. The V call is TRBV5-4, the J call TRBJ2-1; D is uncertain. Between the trimmed V and J ends, which lost 4 bases and 8 bases, there was a span of 19 bases. The CDR3 extends over 15 amino acids. Germline CDR1 SGHNT, CDR2 YYREEE (reference sequence).

V and J are TRBV11-3 and TRBJ2-1; the match to TRBD2 covers 7 bases. This CDR3 has 15 amino acids. Losses at the gene ends were 1 base for V and 7 bases for J; bases not matched to a gene: 7. In germline, CDR1 is SGHNT, CDR2 YENEEA. The CDR3 nucleotides are TGTGCCAGCAGCTTAGGACCGGGAGGAGGGAATGAGCAGTTCTTC. The encoded protein is CASSLGPGGGNEQFF. The whole variable domain, filled in from reference TRBV11-3 and TRBJ2-1, reads EAGVVQSPRYKIIEKKQPVAFWCNPISGHNTLYWYLQNLGQGPELLIRYENEEAVDDSQLPKDRFSAERLKGVDSTLKIQPAELGDSAVYLCASSLGPGGGNEQFFGPGTRLTVL.

The V gene is TRBV14, the J gene TRBJ2-3; 8 bases are a match to TRBD2. This CDR3 comprises 18 residues. V gave up 8 bases and J gave up 3 bases; unmatched junction bases: 19. Looked up from germline, CDR1 is SGHDN and CDR2 is FVKESK. In DNA form, the CDR3 reads TGTGCCAGCTTCGTTTTCTGGCGGGAGGTCAGTGGGACAGATACGCAGTATTTT. It is translated as CASFVFWREVSGTDTQYF.

This clone was seen a single time. The V gene is TRBV7-9, the J gene TRBJ1-1; no clear D. Germline CDR1 is SEHNR and CDR2 is FQNEAQ (reference sequence). Between the trimmed V and J ends, which lost 1 base and 4 bases, there was a span of 4 bases. This CDR3 has 12 amino acids. The CDR3 region is CASSLVSTEAFF. The CDR3 DNA sequence: TGTGCCAGCAGCTTAGTTAGCACTGAAGCTTTCTTT.

This clone occurred a few times. V is TRBV19 and J is TRBJ1-4; D is possibly TRBD1 (6 bases). V shed 3 bases and J shed 3 bases, with 11 bases lying between them. CDR3 length: 15 amino acids. CDR1 is LNHDA, CDR2 SQIVND, per germline (reference sequence). CDR3 DNA: TGTGCCAGTAGTATCTGGGCAGGGGCTAATGAAAAACTGTTTTTT. Encoded protein: CASSIWAGANEKLFF.

This chain connects TRBV7-8 to TRBJ2-7; 7 bases fit TRBD1. CDR1 is SGHVS, CDR2 FQNEAQ, per germline. The CDR3 sequence is 15 residues long. V lost 5 bases and J lost 10; bases outside the gene matches: 17. The chain's CDR3 is CASSRPVRQGAVQYF. Here the CDR3 DNA reads TGTGCCAGCAGCCGACCCGTGAGACAGGGTGCCGTACAGTACTTC.

The V call is TRBV7-9, the J call TRBJ2-1; no clear D. Germline V gene lookup returns CDR1 SEHNR and CDR2 FQNEAQ (reference sequence). The V end lost 5 bases, the J end lost 0 bases, and 14 bases lay between the germline ends. This CDR3 region has 16 residues. CDR3 in amino acids: CASSPSRLSSYNEQFF. The CDR3 DNA is TGTGCCAGCAGCCCCTCACGATTGAGCTCCTACAATGAGCAGTTCTTC. Looking up the rest from reference TRBV7-9 and TRBJ2-1 gives the full variable domain: DTGVSQNPRHKITKRGQNVTFRCDPISEHNRLYWYRQTLGQGPEFLTYFQNEAQLEKSRLLSDRFSAERPKGSFSTLEIQRTEQGDSAMYLCASSPSRLSSYNEQFFGPGTRLTVL.

This chain joins TRBV10-2 and TRBJ2-2; 8 bases agree with TRBD1. V trimming: 6 bases; J trimming: 2 bases; junction bases outside the gene matches: 5. The CDR3 loop spans 15 amino acids. Germline V gene lookup returns CDR1 WSHSY and CDR2 SAAADI. Here the CDR3 DNA reads TGCGCCAGCAGCTCCGGGACAGGAAACACCGGGGAGCTGTTTTTT. It specifies CASSSGTGNTGELFF.

The chain combines TRBV6-5 with TRBJ1-1; D remains ambiguous. The V gene's germline CDR1 is MNHEY and CDR2 SVGAGI. This CDR3 is built from 15 residues. V lost 0 bases and J lost 0, with 8 bases in between. The CDR3 coding sequence is TGTGCCAGCAGTTACTCGGCCAGAGTGAACACTGAAGCTTTCTTT. The encoded protein is CASSYSARVNTEAFF.

This chain links TRBV6-4 with TRBJ2-3, with 7 bases that match TRBD2. This CDR3 has 14 amino acids. Germline trimming cut 3 bases from V and 4 bases from J; bases unmatched to any gene: 4. Germline assignment: CDR1 MRHNA and CDR2 SNTAGT. The chain's CDR3 is CASSEAGDADTQYF. The DNA for the CDR3 is TGTGCCAGCAGTGAGGCGGGAGACGCAGATACGCAGTATTTT.

This chain uses TRBV18 with TRBJ2-5; a weak D match, TRBD2 (6 bases). With 0 bases removed from V and 5 bases from J, the gap between germline ends came to 10 bases. Germline V gives CDR1 KGHSH, CDR2 LQKENI. The CDR3 consists of 14 residues. The CDR3 nucleotides are TGTGCCAGCTCACCACCGGGACTCTCGGAGACCCAGTACTTC. The encoded protein is CASSPPGLSETQYF.

The chain has TRBV12-5 and TRBJ1-1; D is unclear. CDR3 length: 12 residues. Trimming removed 0 bases from V and 11 bases from J, with 10 bases in between. In germline, CDR1 is LGHNT, CDR2 FRNRAP. In DNA form, the CDR3 reads TGTGCTAGTGGTTTGGTAGACCAGAGGGCTTTCTTT. Amino acids: CASGLVDQRAFF.

J is TRBJ2-1 and V is TRBV7-9, with D perhaps matching TRBD1 (6 bases). The CDR3 runs 15 residues. V lost 5 bases, J lost 3 bases, and 14 bases lay in between. Looked up from germline, CDR1 is SEHNR and CDR2 is FQNEAQ (reference sequence). The CDR3 DNA reads as TGTGCCAGCAGCCACGAGGGGGTAGTCTACAATGAGCAGTTCTTC. The encoded protein is CASSHEGVVYNEQFF.

The chain is built from TRBV7-8 and TRBJ1-5, with 9 bases aligning to TRBD1. V dropped 3 bases and J dropped 3; count of bases not matched to a gene: 6. Germline V gene sequence: CDR1 SGHVS, CDR2 FQNEAQ. The CDR3 spans 16 residues. CDR3 nucleotide sequence: TGTGCCAGCAGCTTGACGACAGGGGGGTCCAATCAGCCCCAGCATTTT. It encodes CASSLTTGGSNQPQHF.

The V gene is TRBV5-1, the J gene TRBJ2-3, with a weak D call TRBD1 (5 bases). The CDR3 runs 14 residues. Germline loops: CDR1 SGHRS, CDR2 YFSETQ. Deletions cut 0 bases from V and 2 bases from J, with 7 bases between. CDR3 amino acids: CASSLATVTDTQYF. As DNA, the CDR3 is TGCGCCAGCAGCTTGGCGACAGTCACAGATACGCAGTATTTT.

This clone was detected only once. The V gene is TRBV10-3, the J gene TRBJ1-2; 7 nucleotides match TRBD1. The CDR3 contains 13 residues. From germline, CDR1 is ENHRY and CDR2 SYGVKD. V lost 2 bases to trimming and J lost 13 bases; unmatched junction nucleotides: 10. In DNA form, the CDR3 reads TGTGCCATCAGTGAGGGAGGACAGGTCGGGCCCACCTTC. Translated: CAISEGGQVGPTF.

This chain connects TRBV2 to TRBJ1-3; TRBD1 matches 8 bases. The V and J ends lost 6 bases and 4 bases, in that order; junction bases with no gene match: 5. Per germline, CDR1 SNHLY and CDR2 FYNNEI. The CDR3 sequence is 14 residues long. Here the CDR3 reads CASRGGQVGNTIYF. Here the CDR3 DNA reads TGTGCCAGCAGGGGGGGACAGGTCGGAAACACCATATATTTT.